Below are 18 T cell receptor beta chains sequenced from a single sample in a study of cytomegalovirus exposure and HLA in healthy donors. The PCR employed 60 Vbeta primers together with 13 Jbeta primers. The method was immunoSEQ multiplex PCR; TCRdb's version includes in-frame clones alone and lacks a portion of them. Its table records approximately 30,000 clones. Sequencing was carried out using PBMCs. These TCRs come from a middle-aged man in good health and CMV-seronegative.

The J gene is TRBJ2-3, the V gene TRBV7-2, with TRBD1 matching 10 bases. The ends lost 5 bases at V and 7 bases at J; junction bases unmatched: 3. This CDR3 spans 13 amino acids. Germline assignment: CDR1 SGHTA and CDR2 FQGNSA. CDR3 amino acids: CASSPGQGNTQYF. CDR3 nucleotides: TGTGCCAGCAGCCCGGGACAGGGGAATACGCAGTATTTT.

This CDR3 reads CAWKDQANYGYTF. CDR3 sequence (DNA): TGTGCCTGGAAAGACCAGGCTAACTATGGCTACACCTTC. V gene TRBV30 combines with J gene TRBJ1-2; no clear D. The V gene's germline CDR1 is GTSNPN and CDR2 SVGIG (reference sequence). Trimming cost V 4 bases and J 0 bases, with 9 bases left between them. CDR3 length: 13 amino acids.

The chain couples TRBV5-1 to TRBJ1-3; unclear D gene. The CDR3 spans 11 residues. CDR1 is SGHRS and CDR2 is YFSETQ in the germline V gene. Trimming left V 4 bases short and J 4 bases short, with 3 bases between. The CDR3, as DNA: TGCGCCAGCAGCGAGGGAAACACCATATATTTT. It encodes CASSEGNTIYF.

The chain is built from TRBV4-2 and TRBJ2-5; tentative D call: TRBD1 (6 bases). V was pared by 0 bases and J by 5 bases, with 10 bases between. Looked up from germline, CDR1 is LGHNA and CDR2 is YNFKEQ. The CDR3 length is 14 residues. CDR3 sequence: CASSQEGAGETQYF. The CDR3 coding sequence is TGTGCCAGCAGCCAAGAGGGGGCTGGTGAGACCCAGTACTTC.

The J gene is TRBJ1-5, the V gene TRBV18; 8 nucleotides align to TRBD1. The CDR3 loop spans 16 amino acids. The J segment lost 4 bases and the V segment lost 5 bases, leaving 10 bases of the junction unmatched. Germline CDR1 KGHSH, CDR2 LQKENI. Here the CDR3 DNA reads TGTGCCAGCTCAGCTTCCCAGGGGGCAGGGAATCAGCCCCAGCATTTT. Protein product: CASSASQGAGNQPQHF. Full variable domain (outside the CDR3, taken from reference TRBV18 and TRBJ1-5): NAGVMQNPRHLVRRRGQEARLRCSPMKGHSHVYWYRQLPEEGLKFMVYLQKENIIDESGMPKERFSAEFPKEGPSILRIQQVVRGDSAAYFCASSASQGAGNQPQHFGDGTRLSIL.

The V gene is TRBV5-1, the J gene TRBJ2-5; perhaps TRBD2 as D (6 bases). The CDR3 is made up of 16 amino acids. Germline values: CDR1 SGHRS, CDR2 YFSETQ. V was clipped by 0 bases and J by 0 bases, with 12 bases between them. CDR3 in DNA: TGCGCCAGCAGCTTGGCGGCTAGCGCTTACCAAGAGACCCAGTACTTC. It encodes CASSLAASAYQETQYF.

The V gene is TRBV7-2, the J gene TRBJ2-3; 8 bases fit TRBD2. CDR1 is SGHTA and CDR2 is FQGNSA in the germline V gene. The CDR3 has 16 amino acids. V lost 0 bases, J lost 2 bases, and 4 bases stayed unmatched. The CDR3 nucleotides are TGTGCCAGCAGCTTAGCTTCCGGGAGGGCCACAGATACGCAGTATTTT. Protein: CASSLASGRATDTQYF.

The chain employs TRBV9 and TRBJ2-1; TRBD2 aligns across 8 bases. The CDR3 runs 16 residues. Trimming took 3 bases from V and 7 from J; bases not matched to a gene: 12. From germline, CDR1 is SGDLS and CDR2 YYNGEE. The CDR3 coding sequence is TGTGCCAGCAGCGGCCGAGCGGGAGATACTACAAATGAGCAGTTCTTC. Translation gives CASSGRAGDTTNEQFF.

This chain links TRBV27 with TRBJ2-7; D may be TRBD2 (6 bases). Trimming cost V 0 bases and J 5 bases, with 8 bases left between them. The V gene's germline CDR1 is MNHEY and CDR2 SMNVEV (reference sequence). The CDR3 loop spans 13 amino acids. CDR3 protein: CASSLSRGHEQYF. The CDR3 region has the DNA TGTGCCAGCAGTTTATCGCGGGGACACGAGCAGTACTTC.

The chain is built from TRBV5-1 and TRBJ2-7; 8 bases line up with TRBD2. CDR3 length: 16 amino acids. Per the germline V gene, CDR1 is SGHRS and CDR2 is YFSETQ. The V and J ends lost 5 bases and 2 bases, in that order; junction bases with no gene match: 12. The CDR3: CASSYTEREPAYEQYF. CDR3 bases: TGCGCCAGCAGTTATACGGAGCGGGAGCCCGCCTACGAGCAGTACTTC.

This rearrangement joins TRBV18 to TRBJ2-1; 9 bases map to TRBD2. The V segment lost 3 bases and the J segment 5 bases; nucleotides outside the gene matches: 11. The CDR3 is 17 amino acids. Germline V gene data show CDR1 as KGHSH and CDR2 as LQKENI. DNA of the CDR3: TGTGCCAGCTCACCGAAAGTGAAGCGGGAGGCCGACAATGAGCAGTTCTTC. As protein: CASSPKVKREADNEQFF.

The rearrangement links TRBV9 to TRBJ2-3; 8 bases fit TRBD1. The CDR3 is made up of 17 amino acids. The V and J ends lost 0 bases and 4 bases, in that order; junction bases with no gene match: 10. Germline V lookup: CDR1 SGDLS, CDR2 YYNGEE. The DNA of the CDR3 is TGTGCCAGCAGCGTAGTTCCAATCGGACAGGGTCCAGATACGCAGTATTTT. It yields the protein CASSVVPIGQGPDTQYF.

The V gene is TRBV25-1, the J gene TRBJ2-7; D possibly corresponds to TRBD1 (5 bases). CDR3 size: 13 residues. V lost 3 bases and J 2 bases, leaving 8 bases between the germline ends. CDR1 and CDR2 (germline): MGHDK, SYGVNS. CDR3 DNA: TGTGCCAGCAGTGACAGGGTGACCTACGAGCAGTACTTC. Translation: CASSDRVTYEQYF.

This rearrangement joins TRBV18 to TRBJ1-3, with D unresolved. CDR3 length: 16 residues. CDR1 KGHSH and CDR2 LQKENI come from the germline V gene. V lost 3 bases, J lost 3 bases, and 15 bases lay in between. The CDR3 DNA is TGTGCCAGCTCACCGAGTTCCCCGGTGAATGGAAACACCATATATTTT. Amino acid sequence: CASSPSSPVNGNTIYF.

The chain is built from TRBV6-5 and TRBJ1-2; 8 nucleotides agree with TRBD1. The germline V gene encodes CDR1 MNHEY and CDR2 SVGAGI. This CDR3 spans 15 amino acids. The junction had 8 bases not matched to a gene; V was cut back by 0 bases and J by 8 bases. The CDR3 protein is CASSYSIGQGGGYTF. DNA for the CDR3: TGTGCCAGCAGTTACTCGATTGGACAGGGAGGCGGCTACACCTTC.

CDR3 sequence: CASSGIAGRKTGELFF. The CDR3 DNA follows: TGTGCCAGCAGCGGGATAGCGGGAAGGAAAACCGGGGAGCTGTTTTTT. The chain couples TRBV5-4 to TRBJ2-2; 8 bases align to TRBD2. The germline V gene has CDR1 SGHNT and CDR2 YYREEE (reference sequence). J lost 5 bases, V lost 4 bases, and 10 bases had no gene match. The CDR3 spans 16 residues.

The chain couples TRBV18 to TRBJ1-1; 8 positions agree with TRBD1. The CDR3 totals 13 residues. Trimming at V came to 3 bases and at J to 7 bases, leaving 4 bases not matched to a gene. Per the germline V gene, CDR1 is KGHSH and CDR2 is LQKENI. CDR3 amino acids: CASSPFGQGEAFF. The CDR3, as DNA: TGTGCCAGCTCACCCTTCGGACAGGGTGAAGCTTTCTTT.

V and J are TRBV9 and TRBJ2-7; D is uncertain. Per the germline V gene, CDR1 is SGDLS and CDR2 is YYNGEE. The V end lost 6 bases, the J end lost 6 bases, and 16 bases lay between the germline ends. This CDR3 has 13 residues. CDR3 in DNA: TGTGCCAGCACCCCGAGTGACACTGGCGAGCAGTACTTC. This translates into CASTPSDTGEQYF.